The following is a T cell receptor (beta chain) sequence with its context. Its target is unknown. These data originate in a study of shared clonotypes between healthy human individuals. Study findings and constraints: Clonotypes shared by all four donors outscored non-shared clonotypes in generation probability.

Positive CCR7 selection of CD45RO-negative cells yielded the naive CD8 cells, and terminally differentiated effector memory CD45RA+ cells were excluded. Only in-frame clones appear in the TCRdb table, and some are missing; sequencing was by immunoSEQ multiplex PCR. The table shows fewer than 1 million clones, with 96% occurring only once. Trimming removed 2 bases at V and 7 bases at J, with 7 bases between. The germline V gene encodes CDR1 SGHDT and CDR2 YYEEEE. This CDR3 is built from 12 residues. The gene calls are TRBV5-6 and TRBJ2-4; TRBD1 might be the D (6 bases). Sequenced sample: naive CD8+ T cells sorted from blood. This TCR was recovered from a young man in good health. CDR3 loop: CASSFQGNIQYF. Here the CDR3 DNA reads TGTGCCAGCAGCTTCCAGGGGAACATTCAGTACTTC.